This T cell receptor beta chain was sequenced in a study of blood T cell repertoires in COVID-19. This table comes from immunoSEQ multiplex PCR, and its TCRdb copy is limited to in-frame clones, with some not included. Of more than 400,000 clones listed, approximately 90% are singletons. Trimming removed 0 bases at V and 7 bases at J, with 18 bases between. CDR3 size: 15 residues. Germline CDR1 and CDR2: SQVTM and ANQGSEA. The chain has TRBV29-1 and TRBJ2-5; a possible D gene is TRBD2 (6 bases). Sequenced material: PBMCs or T cells enriched from blood (not recorded which). The sequence was collected from a woman aged 18-30 years who had recovered from COVID-19. DNA of the CDR3: TGCAGCGTTGAAGATTTCACCGGGGGTGCCCTGACCCAGTACTTC. Translated: CSVEDFTGGALTQYF.